This T cell receptor (beta chain) was recovered during a study of response to subunit inactivated influenza vaccine. In this sample, this clonotype turned up a few times. Its specificity is not known. Regarding the study as a whole: Authors suggested that a seasonal influenza vaccination recruits few new T cells each time.

TCRdb reprocessed the RT-PCR reads via MiXCR and lists one record per CDR3 protein. The sample carries 860,000 or so distinct CDR3 sequences, approximately 22% recorded once. Germline CDR1 SGHTA, CDR2 FQGNSA. The CDR3 contains 12 residues. Trimming took off 5 bases at V and 6 bases at J, with 11 bases between the two ends. The sequencing here drew on PBMCs from blood, taken 5 days after vaccination. The chain carries TRBV7-2 and TRBJ2-7; a weak D match, TRBD2 (5 bases). This receptor was obtained from a man aged 45-65 years who received an inactivated influenza vaccine. This CDR3 is CASSHAGVEQYF. The CDR3 DNA is TGTGCCAGCAGCCATGCCGGGGTCGAGCAGTACTTC.